This TCR beta chain stems from a study of cytomegalovirus exposure and HLA in healthy donors. Study in general: Earlier results showed 90 million to 120 million unique TCR beta sequences derived from approximately 170 million T cells.

Overall study findings and caveats: When a later analysis compared HLA-associated TCR beta chains with equally common others, the HLA-associated chains turned out to be more clonally expanded and to have lower generation probabilities. No immune exposure information besides CMV serostatus was available. Altogether, 160 or so TCR beta chains were recorded as cytomegalovirus-associated.

With respect to this clone: As yet, its antigen is unknown.

PCR used 60 Vbeta primers and 13 Jbeta primers. The assay was immunoSEQ multiplex PCR, and TCRdb's table has in-frame clones only and misses some. Among approximately 100,000 clones listed, approximately 85% were seen once. J gave up 4 bases and V 4 bases, and 3 bases lay outside the gene matches. This CDR3 contains 15 residues. The germline V gene encodes CDR1 SNHLY and CDR2 FYNNEI. The source is a man younger than 40 in good health and CMV-seronegative. The chain couples TRBV2 to TRBJ2-5; 13 nucleotides match TRBD2. The sample comprised PBMCs. The CDR3 region has the DNA TGTGCCAGCAGTGCAACTAGCGGGGGGGGAGAGACCCAGTACTTC. The encoded protein is CASSATSGGGETQYF.